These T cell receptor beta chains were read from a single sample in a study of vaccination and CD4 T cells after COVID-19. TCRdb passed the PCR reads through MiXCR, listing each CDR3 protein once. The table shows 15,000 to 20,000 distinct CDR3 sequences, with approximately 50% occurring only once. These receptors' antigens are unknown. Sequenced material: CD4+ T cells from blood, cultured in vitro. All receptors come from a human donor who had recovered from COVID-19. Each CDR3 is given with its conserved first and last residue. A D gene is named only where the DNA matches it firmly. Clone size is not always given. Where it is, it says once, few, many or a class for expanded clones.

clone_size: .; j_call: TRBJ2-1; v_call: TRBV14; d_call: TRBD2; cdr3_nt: TGTGCCAGCAGCCAAAGACCCTACCTAGCGGGGGGCCCCCTCGGCGAGCAGTTCTTC; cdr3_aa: CASSQRPYLAGGPLGEQFF
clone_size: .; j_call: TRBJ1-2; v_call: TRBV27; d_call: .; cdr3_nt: TGTGCCAGCAGATCCTTAAGGGGGGTCGATGGCTACACCTTC; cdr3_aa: CASRSLRGVDGYTF
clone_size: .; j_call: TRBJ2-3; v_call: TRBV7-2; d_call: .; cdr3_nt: TGTGCCAGCAGCTTAGTGGGGGGGCGGGCAGATACGCAGTATTTT; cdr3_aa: CASSLVGGRADTQYF
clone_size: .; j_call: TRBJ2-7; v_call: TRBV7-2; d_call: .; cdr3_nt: TGTGCCAGCAGCTTAGTAGCGACGGCGGCCCACGAGCAGTACTTC; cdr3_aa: CASSLVATAAHEQYF
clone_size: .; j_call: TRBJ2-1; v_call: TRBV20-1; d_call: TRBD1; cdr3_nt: TGCAGTGCTAGAGGACCCGGGACAGCTAATGAGCAGTTCTTC; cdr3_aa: CSARGPGTANEQFF
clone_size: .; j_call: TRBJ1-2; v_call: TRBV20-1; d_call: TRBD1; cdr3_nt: TGCAGTGCTAGTGGGACAGCCGGCTACACCTTC; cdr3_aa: CSASGTAGYTF
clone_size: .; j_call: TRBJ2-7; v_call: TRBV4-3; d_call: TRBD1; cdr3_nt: TGCGCCAGCAGCCGTCGACCGGACAGGGGGGACGAGCAGTACTTC; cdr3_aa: CASSRRPDRGDEQYF
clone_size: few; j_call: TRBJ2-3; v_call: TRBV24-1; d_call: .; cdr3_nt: TGTGCCACCAGTGATAGCGGCTGGGTGGGCACAGATACGCAGTATTTT; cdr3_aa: CATSDSGWVGTDTQYF
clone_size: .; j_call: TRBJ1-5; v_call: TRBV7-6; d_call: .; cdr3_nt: TGTGCCAGCAGCCCGTTAACAGGGAAACGCAATCAGCCCCAGCATTTT; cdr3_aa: CASSPLTGKRNQPQHF
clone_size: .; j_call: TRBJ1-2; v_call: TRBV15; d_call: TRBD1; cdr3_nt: TGTGCCACCAGCCTATCCAGGGGGATCGGCTACACCTTC; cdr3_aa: CATSLSRGIGYTF
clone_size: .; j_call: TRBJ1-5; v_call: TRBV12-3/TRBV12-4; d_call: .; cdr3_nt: TGTGCCAGCAGTTTTCGGGGCTCACTTGGGCCCCAGCATTTT; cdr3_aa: CASSFRGSLGPQHF
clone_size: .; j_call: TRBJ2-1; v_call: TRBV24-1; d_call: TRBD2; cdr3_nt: TGTGCCACCAGTGATTCCCTAAATAGACTAGCGGGAGGGTCCTACAATGAGCAGTTCTTC; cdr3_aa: CATSDSLNRLAGGSYNEQFF
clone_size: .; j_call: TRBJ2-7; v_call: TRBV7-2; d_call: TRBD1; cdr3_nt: TGTGCTACCGGGACAGGGTCCGGCGAGCAGTACTTC; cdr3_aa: CATGTGSGEQYF
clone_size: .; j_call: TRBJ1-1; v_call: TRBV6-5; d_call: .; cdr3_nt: TGTGCCAGCAGTTCCCGGGGATTTGGCACTGAAGCTTTCTTT; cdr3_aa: CASSSRGFGTEAFF
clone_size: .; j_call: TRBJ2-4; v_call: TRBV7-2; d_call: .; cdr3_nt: TGTGCCAGCAGCTTATCAGGGCTAGCCGGGCCTCTGGCCAAAAACATTCAGTACTTC; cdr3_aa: CASSLSGLAGPLAKNIQYF
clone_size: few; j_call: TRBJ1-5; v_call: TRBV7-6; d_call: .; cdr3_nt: TGTGCCAGCAGCTTAGGCGACAGTGGGTTGGATCAGCCCCAGCATTTT; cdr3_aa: CASSLGDSGLDQPQHF
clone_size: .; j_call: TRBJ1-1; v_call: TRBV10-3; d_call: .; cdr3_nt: TGTGCCATCGGCCGGGACGGAGAGCAAGCTTTCTTT; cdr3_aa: CAIGRDGEQAFF
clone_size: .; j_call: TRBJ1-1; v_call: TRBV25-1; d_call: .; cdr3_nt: TGTGCCAGCAGTGAGGATTTTAGCGGCACTGAAGCTTTCTTT; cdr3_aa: CASSEDFSGTEAFF
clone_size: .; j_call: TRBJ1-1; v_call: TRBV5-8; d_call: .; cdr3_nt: TGTGCCAGCAGCTTCGGGAGGACGGGGACTGAAGCTTTCTTT; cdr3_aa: CASSFGRTGTEAFF
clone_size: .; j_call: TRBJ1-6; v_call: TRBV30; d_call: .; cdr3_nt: TGTGCCTGGAGGTACAGGGACCCCTATAATTCACCCCTCCACTTT; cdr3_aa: CAWRYRDPYNSPLHF
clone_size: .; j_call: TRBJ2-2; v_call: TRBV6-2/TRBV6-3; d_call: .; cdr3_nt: TGTGCCAGCAAGAAACATGAGGAGCTGTTTTTT; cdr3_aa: CASKKHEELFF
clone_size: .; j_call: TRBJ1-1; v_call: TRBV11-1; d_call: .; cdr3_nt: TGTGCCAGCATACAATCTAGGAATCAGAACACTGAAGCTTTCTTT; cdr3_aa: CASIQSRNQNTEAFF
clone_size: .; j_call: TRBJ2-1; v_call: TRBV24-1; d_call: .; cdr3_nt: TGTGCCACCAGCAGGGGTAACAATGAGCAGTTCTTC; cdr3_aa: CATSRGNNEQFF
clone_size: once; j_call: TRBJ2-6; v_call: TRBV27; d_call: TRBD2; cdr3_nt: TGTGCCAGCACCAGACTAGCGGGGGTTTCTGGGGCCAACGTCCTGACTTTC; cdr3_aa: CASTRLAGVSGANVLTF
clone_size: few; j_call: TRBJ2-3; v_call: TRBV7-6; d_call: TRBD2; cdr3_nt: TGTGCCAGCAGCGTTAGCCGACTAGCGGGCGACACAGATACGCAGTATTTT; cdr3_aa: CASSVSRLAGDTDTQYF
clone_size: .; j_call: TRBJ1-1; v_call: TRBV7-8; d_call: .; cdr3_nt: TGTGCCAGCAGCTTACCCCGAACCCGAATGAACACTGAAGCTTTCTTT; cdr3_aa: CASSLPRTRMNTEAFF
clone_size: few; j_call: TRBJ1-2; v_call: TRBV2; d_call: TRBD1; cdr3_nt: TGTGCCAGTGGAATTAGGGGGCACGGCTACACCTTC; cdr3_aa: CASGIRGHGYTF
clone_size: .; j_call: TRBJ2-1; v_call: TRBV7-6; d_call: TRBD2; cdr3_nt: TGTGCCAGCAGCTTACGCCTAGCACCCGGGCGGGAGGGGATCTACAATGAGCAGTTCTTC; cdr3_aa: CASSLRLAPGREGIYNEQFF
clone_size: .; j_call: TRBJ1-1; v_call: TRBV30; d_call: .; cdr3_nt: TGTGCCTGGAGTGGGACCCTTAACACTGAAGCTTTCTTT; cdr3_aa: CAWSGTLNTEAFF
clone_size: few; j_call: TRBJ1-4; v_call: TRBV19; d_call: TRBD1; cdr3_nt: TGTGCCAGTAGTCCCGGGACAGTTGGCGAAAAACTGTTTTTT; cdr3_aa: CASSPGTVGEKLFF
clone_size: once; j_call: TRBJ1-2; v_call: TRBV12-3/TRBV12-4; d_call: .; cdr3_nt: TGTGCCAGCAGTTTTATGGGGAAGGGTGGCTACACCTTC; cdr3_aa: CASSFMGKGGYTF
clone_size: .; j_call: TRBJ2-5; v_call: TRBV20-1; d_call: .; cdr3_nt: TGCAGTGCTATAAGGACTCCCGGGGAAGAGACCCAGTACTTC; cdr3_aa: CSAIRTPGEETQYF
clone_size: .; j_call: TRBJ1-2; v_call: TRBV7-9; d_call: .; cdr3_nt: TGTGCCAGCAGCGAGGGATCCGGGACATTTAACTATGGCTACACCTTC; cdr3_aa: CASSEGSGTFNYGYTF
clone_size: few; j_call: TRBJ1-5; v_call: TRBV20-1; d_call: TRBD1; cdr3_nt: TGCAGTGCTCAGGGGGGCGATCAGCCCCAGCATTTT; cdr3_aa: CSAQGGDQPQHF
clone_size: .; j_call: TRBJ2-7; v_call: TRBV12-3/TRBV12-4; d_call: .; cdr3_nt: TGTGCCAGCAGTGATGCATGGAATTTCGACGAGCAGTACTTC; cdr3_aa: CASSDAWNFDEQYF
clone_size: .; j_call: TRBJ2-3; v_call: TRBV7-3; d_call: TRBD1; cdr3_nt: TGTGCCAGCAGCCCCCAGGGGGCTGATACGCAGTATTTT; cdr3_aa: CASSPQGADTQYF
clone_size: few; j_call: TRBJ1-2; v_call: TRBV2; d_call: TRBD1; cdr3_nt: TGTGCCAGCAGTGTACTACAGGGGGCTTTCTATGGCTACACCTTC; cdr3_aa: CASSVLQGAFYGYTF
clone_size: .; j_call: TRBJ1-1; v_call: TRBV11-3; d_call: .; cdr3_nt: TGTGCCAGCAGTTCGGGGATGAACACTGAAGCTTTCTTT; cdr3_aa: CASSSGMNTEAFF
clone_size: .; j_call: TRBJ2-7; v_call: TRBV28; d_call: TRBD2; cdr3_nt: TGTGCCAGCAGTCCTCGGGGTTGGGGGAGGGCCGGTCGGGGCGAGCAGTACTTC; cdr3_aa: CASSPRGWGRAGRGEQYF
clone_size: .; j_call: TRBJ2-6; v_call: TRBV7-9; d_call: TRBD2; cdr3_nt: TGTGCCAGCAGCTTGGGGATGGCGGGAGTATCTGGGGCCAACGTCCTGACTTTC; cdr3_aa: CASSLGMAGVSGANVLTF
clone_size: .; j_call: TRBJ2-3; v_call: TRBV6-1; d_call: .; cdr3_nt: TGTGCCAGCACTTGGGGTGGGGGAACAGATACGCAGTATTTT; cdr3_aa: CASTWGGGTDTQYF
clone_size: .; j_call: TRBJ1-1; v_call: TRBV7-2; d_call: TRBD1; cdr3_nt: TGTGCCAGCAGCGTCGACAGGGGGGGCGAAGCTTTCTTT; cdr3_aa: CASSVDRGGEAFF
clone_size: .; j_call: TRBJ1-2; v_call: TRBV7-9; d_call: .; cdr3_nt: TGTGCCAGCAGCTTAGCGCGAGGGAGCTATATTAACTATGGCTACACCTTC; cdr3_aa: CASSLARGSYINYGYTF